These 14 T cell receptor beta chains originate from one sample sequenced in a study of identical twins. A single record per CDR3 protein comes from TCRdb applying MiXCR to the 5' RACE reads. There are around 680,000 distinct CDR3 sequences in the sample; less than 10% occur only once, and around 0.95% lies in the top ten. These data also featured in a second study, about yellow fever vaccine responses in identical twins.

The specimen sequenced was PBMCs. The source of these receptors is a woman between 18 and 29 years old in good health.

This clonotype was counted ten times or more. This rearrangement joins TRBV24-1 to TRBJ2-1, with 9 bases fitting TRBD1. The CDR3 spans 15 residues. Germline V gene data show CDR1 as KGHDR and CDR2 as SFDVKD. Trimming at V came to 3 bases and at J to 7 bases, leaving 6 bases not matched to a gene. This CDR3 is CATSDPGTGKNEQFF. The CDR3 coding sequence is TGTGCCACCAGTGATCCCGGGACAGGGAAGAATGAGCAGTTCTTC.

V usage is TRBV5-6 and J usage is TRBJ2-7; D gene unclear. Trimming removed 0 bases at V and 3 bases at J, with 7 bases between. There are 13 residues in the CDR3. CDR1 and CDR2 (germline): SGHDT, YYEEEE. As DNA, the CDR3 is TGTGCCAGCAGCTTGGGAAAGGTCTACGAGCAGTACTTC. Amino acid sequence: CASSLGKVYEQYF. The full variable domain, completed using reference TRBV5-6 and TRBJ2-7, is DAGVTQSPTHLIKTRGQQVTLRCSPKSGHDTVSWYQQALGQGPQFIFQYYEEEERQRGNFPDRFSGHQFPNYSSELNVNALLLGDSALYLCASSLGKVYEQYFGPGTRLTVT.

The V call is TRBV5-1, the J call TRBJ2-1; TRBD2 matches at 10 bases. With 3 bases clipped from V and 6 bases from J, the junction kept 6 bases outside the gene matches. CDR1 is SGHRS and CDR2 is YFSETQ in the germline V gene. The CDR3 loop spans 15 amino acids. In nucleotides, the CDR3 is TGCGCCAGCAGCTCGCTAGCGGGAGCGGCCAATGAGCAGTTCTTC. It is translated as CASSSLAGAANEQFF.

In its sample, this clonotype was seen a few times. The rearrangement links TRBV20-1 to TRBJ2-1; D might be TRBD1 (6 bases). The CDR3 is 16 residues long. Germline V gene sequence: CDR1 DFQATT, CDR2 SNEGSKA (reference sequence). Trimming took 3 bases from V and 0 from J, leaving 15 bases between them. CDR3 sequence (DNA): TGCAGTGCTAGTAGCCAGGGACAACTCTCCTACAATGAGCAGTTCTTC. It codes for CSASSQGQLSYNEQFF.

The chain employs TRBV10-3 and TRBJ1-5; 9 nucleotides align to TRBD1. This CDR3 region has 13 residues. The ends lost 10 bases at V and 6 bases at J; junction bases unmatched: 7. Germline V gene sequence: CDR1 ENHRY, CDR2 SYGVKD. The CDR3 bases are TGTGCCACCGGGACAGGGTCCGCTCAGCCCCAGCATTTT. It codes for CATGTGSAQPQHF.

This clonotype showed up just a few times. This rearrangement joins TRBV28 to TRBJ2-7, with D perhaps TRBD2 (5 bases). V was trimmed by 8 bases and J by 6 bases, leaving 20 bases between them. Germline assignment: CDR1 MDHEN and CDR2 SYDVKM. The CDR3 spans 14 residues. The CDR3 bases are TGTGCCAGCCTTGGAGGTGTCCAAGCCCTCGAGCAGTACTTC. Amino acid sequence: CASLGGVQALEQYF. Together with reference TRBV28 and TRBJ2-7, the CDR3 gives the full variable domain: DVKVTQSSRYLVKRTGEKVFLECVQDMDHENMFWYRQDPGLGLRLIYFSYDVKMKEKGDIPEGYSVSREKKERFSLILESASTNQTSMYLCASLGGVQALEQYFGPGTRLTVT.

In this sample, this clonotype turned up many times. The chain recombines TRBV7-9 with TRBJ2-5; D uncertain. From germline, CDR1 is SEHNR and CDR2 FQNEAQ (reference sequence). This CDR3 is 15 amino acids long. Between the trimmed V and J ends, which lost 2 bases and 4 bases, there was a span of 14 bases. CDR3 residues: CASSLRAGTRETQYF. DNA of the CDR3: TGTGCCAGCAGCTTACGGGCTGGCACAAGAGAGACCCAGTACTTC.

The chain is built from TRBV11-1 and TRBJ2-3, with D unresolved. Trimming removed 5 bases at V and 0 bases at J, with 21 bases between. CDR1 is SGHAT and CDR2 is FQDESV in the germline V gene (reference sequence). The CDR3 spans 18 residues. This chain's CDR3 is CASSPPLPEQDSTDTQYF. The CDR3 DNA is TGTGCCAGCAGCCCCCCCCTCCCAGAGCAGGATAGCACAGATACGCAGTATTTT.

This clonotype was counted only a few times. The chain links TRBV29-1 to TRBJ2-2; D is unclear. V lost 5 bases to trimming and J lost 5 bases, with 12 bases between them. This CDR3 is 13 amino acids long. Looked up from germline, CDR1 is SQVTM and CDR2 is ANQGSEA. The CDR3 nucleotides read TGCAGCGTTCCGTTTGACACGACCGGGGAGCTGTTTTTT. Translating it yields CSVPFDTTGELFF.

This clonotype was recorded many times. The chain is built from TRBV6-1 and TRBJ2-3, with TRBD2 matching over 8 bases. Germline V gene lookup returns CDR1 MNHNS and CDR2 SASEGT. After removal of 6 bases from V and 7 bases from J, the junction contained 18 bases not matched to a gene. The CDR3 has 17 amino acids. The DNA of the CDR3 is TGTGCCAGCAGCCCCGGTGGTAGCGGGGTGGGTCCGCATACGCAGTATTTT. It yields the protein CASSPGGSGVGPHTQYF.

This clonotype was observed many times. CDR3 nucleotide sequence: TGTGCCAGCAGCGTGGATCCGACGCCCACGAGCGGGGAGCTGTTTTTT. Its translation is CASSVDPTPTSGELFF. The chain employs TRBV9 and TRBJ2-2; D gene ambiguous. Germline loops: CDR1 SGDLS, CDR2 YYNGEE. The V end lost 2 bases, the J end lost 7 bases, and 18 bases lay between the germline ends. The CDR3 is 16 residues long.

The chain employs TRBV11-3 and TRBJ2-7, with TRBD2 identical over 8 bases. The CDR3 is 15 amino acids. Germline V CDR1 and CDR2: SGHNT, YENEEA. The V gene end was trimmed by 3 bases and the J gene end by 2 bases; junction bases not matched to a gene: 6. In nucleotides, the CDR3 is TGTGCCAGCAGCTTCAGGGCGGGGGGCGCCTACGAGCAGTACTTC. It is translated as CASSFRAGGAYEQYF.

The sample holds a few counts of this clonotype. The chain uses TRBV2 and TRBJ2-6, with 7 bases fitting TRBD2. The CDR3 spans 17 residues. Germline trimming cut 3 bases from V and 4 bases from J; bases unmatched to any gene: 9. Per germline, CDR1 SNHLY and CDR2 FYNNEI. CDR3 bases: TGTGCCAGCAGTGACCGCTTGGGGGGGTTCGGGGCCAACGTCCTGACTTTC. As protein: CASSDRLGGFGANVLTF.

This rearrangement joins TRBV4-2 to TRBJ2-3; 13 bases line up with TRBD2. This CDR3 is built from 18 residues. CDR1 is LGHNA and CDR2 is YNFKEQ in the germline V gene. The ends lost 1 base at V and 4 bases at J; junction bases unmatched: 8. The CDR3 region has the DNA TGTGCCAGCAGCCAAGGAACTTCCACTAGCGGGGGGGCAGATACGCAGTATTTT. Protein sequence: CASSQGTSTSGGADTQYF.